This TCR beta chain was sequenced for a study of T cells in Graves' hyperthyroidism and ophthalmopathy. The study's findings and limits: Blood also contained most expanded thyroid clonotypes above 0.001.

This CDR3 is 15 amino acids long. With 0 bases removed from V and 4 bases from J, the gap between germline ends came to 13 bases. The germline V gene has CDR1 SGDLS and CDR2 YYNGEE. Active moderate-to-severe ophthalmopathy, Clinical Activity Score at least 3, NOSPECS at least 4, under 3 months' duration. Uncontrolled infections, other autoimmune diseases, pregnancy or lactation led to exclusion of patients. Each diagnosis drew on symptoms, thyroxine, TRAb, thyroid ultrasound and orbital computed tomography findings. This clonotype was counted at least ten times. Antigen: not known. RNA transcripts yielded amplified TCR beta CDR3 regions. The primer set for the first-round RT-PCR of the TCR CDR3 was HTBI. One entry per CDR3 protein results from TCRdb running MiXCR on the multiplex PCR reads. The sample has some 360,000 distinct CDR3 sequences, approximately 18% seen once.

The TCR was taken from a woman between 40 and 50 years old with Graves' ophthalmopathy. This chain uses TRBV9 with TRBJ1-1; no clear D. The sample consisted of blood. CDR3 region: CASSVDESMATEAFF. CDR3 in DNA: TGTGCCAGCAGCGTAGATGAGTCGATGGCCACTGAAGCTTTCTTT.